The 19 T cell receptor beta chains in this list originate from one sample, sequenced in a study of blood T cell repertoires in COVID-19. Repertoires were generated with immunoSEQ multiplex PCR, while TCRdb's copy carries only in-frame clones and drops some. The sample yields just over 150,000 clones, 70% to 85% seen once. The sequenced sample consisted of peripheral blood. All receptors come from a woman in her fifties or sixties with acute or convalescent COVID-19.

The chain employs TRBV2 and TRBJ2-3; 11 bases agree with TRBD2. Trimming at V came to 6 bases and at J to 2 bases, leaving 7 bases not matched to a gene. The germline V gene has CDR1 SNHLY and CDR2 FYNNEI. The CDR3 spans 16 residues. CDR3 sequence (DNA): TGTGCCAGCAGCTCGGGACTAGCGGACCACACAGATACGCAGTATTTT. It yields the protein CASSSGLADHTDTQYF.

This chain joins TRBV7-9 and TRBJ1-5; D gene uncertain. The V end lost 3 bases, the J end lost 2 bases, and 2 bases lay between the germline ends. CDR1 and CDR2 from the germline V gene are SEHNR and FQNEAQ (reference sequence). This CDR3 has 12 amino acids. The CDR3, as DNA: TGTGCCAGCAGCTTCGGCAATCAGCCCCAGCATTTT. Amino acid sequence: CASSFGNQPQHF.

The rearrangement joins TRBV24-1 to TRBJ2-5, with TRBD1 matching over 7 bases. The CDR3 extends over 15 amino acids. Germline values: CDR1 KGHDR, CDR2 SFDVKD. After removal of 4 bases from V and 2 bases from J, the junction contained 6 bases not matched to a gene. The CDR3 sequence is CATSDSRDRQETQYF. CDR3 DNA: TGTGCCACCAGTGACTCTAGGGACAGACAAGAGACCCAGTACTTC.

The chain uses TRBV13 and TRBJ1-1, with 8 positions matching TRBD1. J was trimmed by 7 bases and V by 5 bases; bases with no gene match: 9. CDR1 and CDR2 from the germline V gene are PRHDT and FYEKMQ (reference sequence). This CDR3 comprises 14 residues. DNA of the CDR3: TGTGCCAGCAGCCCCCGGACAGGGTTGGGTGAAGCTTTCTTT. Its translation: CASSPRTGLGEAFF.

This clone has just a few counts. V usage is TRBV6-4 and J usage is TRBJ2-3; 9 nucleotides align to TRBD2. The CDR3 contains 19 residues. The ends lost 2 bases at V and 2 bases at J; junction bases unmatched: 14. Germline V gives CDR1 MRHNA, CDR2 SNTAGT. Written as DNA, the CDR3 is TGTGCCAGCAGTGACCCGAGAGAAAGACTAGCGGCTCTCACAGATACGCAGTATTTT. Its translation is CASSDPRERLAALTDTQYF.

This chain links TRBV28 with TRBJ2-5; D unresolved. From germline, CDR1 is MDHEN and CDR2 SYDVKM. The CDR3 is 14 residues long. V lost 3 bases to trimming and J lost 0 bases, with 8 bases between them. The CDR3 is CASSFKRYQETQYF. CDR3 sequence (DNA): TGTGCCAGCAGTTTCAAGAGGTACCAAGAGACCCAGTACTTC.

This chain links TRBV4-3 with TRBJ1-6; D may be TRBD1 (6 bases). V dropped 1 base and J dropped 6 bases, with 7 bases sitting between them. The CDR3 runs to 14 residues. Germline CDR1 reads LGHNA; CDR2 reads YSLEER. The CDR3 DNA reads as TGCGCCAGCAGCCAAGCCAGGGGTAATTCACCCCTCCACTTT. It codes for CASSQARGNSPLHF.

The J gene is TRBJ2-1, the V gene TRBV27, with D possibly matching TRBD2 (6 bases). V was pared by 10 bases and J by 0 bases, with 16 bases between. Looked up from germline, CDR1 is MNHEY and CDR2 is SMNVEV (reference sequence). The CDR3 has 15 amino acids. The CDR3 spells CATSGLPSSYNEQFF. In nucleotides, the CDR3 is TGTGCCACCTCGGGACTTCCCAGCTCCTACAATGAGCAGTTCTTC.

The V call is TRBV7-2, the J call TRBJ1-2; TRBD1 aligns across 8 bases. Per germline, CDR1 SGHTA and CDR2 FQGNSA. CDR3 length: 14 amino acids. V lost 5 bases, J lost 4 bases, and 6 bases stayed unmatched. The CDR3 region is CASSPRDRIYGYTF. CDR3 coding DNA: TGTGCCAGCAGCCCCCGGGACAGGATCTATGGCTACACCTTC.

V usage is TRBV30 and J usage is TRBJ1-5; tentative D call: TRBD1 (6 bases). CDR1 is GTSNPN, CDR2 SVGIG, per germline (reference sequence). The CDR3 is 16 residues long. V was cut by 0 bases and J by 0 bases, with 12 bases left in between. The CDR3 sequence: CAWSVLNRVSNQPQHF. The CDR3 DNA reads TGTGCCTGGAGTGTACTGAACAGGGTTAGCAATCAGCCCCAGCATTTT.

This clone appeared a few times. J is TRBJ1-2 and V is TRBV6-2 or TRBV6-3; TRBD1 aligns across 8 bases. CDR1 is MNHEY, CDR2 SVGEGT, per germline. The CDR3 sequence is 15 residues long. V lost 6 bases to trimming and J lost 8 bases; unmatched junction nucleotides: 14. CDR3 coding DNA: TGTGCCAGCAGCCGGACCGGACAGGGATTAGAAGGCTACACCTTC. It translates to CASSRTGQGLEGYTF.

The CDR3 DNA reads as TGTGCCAGCAGCGTGACAGGGGCGTACGAGCAGTTCTTC. This gives the protein CASSVTGAYEQFF. The chain carries TRBV9 and TRBJ2-1; 8 nucleotides line up with TRBD1. Per germline, CDR1 SGDLS and CDR2 YYNGEE. V dropped 2 bases and J dropped 10; count of bases not matched to a gene: 5. CDR3 size: 13 residues. The full variable domain, completed using reference TRBV9 and TRBJ2-1, is DSGVTQTPKHLITATGQRVTLRCSPRSGDLSVYWYQQSLDQGLQFLIQYYNGEERAKGNILERFSAQQFPDLHSELNLSSLELGDSALYFCASSVTGAYEQFFGPGTRLTVL.

The chain is built from TRBV5-8 and TRBJ2-2; D is uncertain. Trimming shortened V by 4 bases and J by 6 bases, and 16 bases separated the two germline ends. Germline CDR1 SGHTS, CDR2 YDEGEE. The CDR3 is made up of 15 amino acids. The CDR3 DNA sequence: TGTGCCAGCAGCAGAGGTCTGCGATTTGCCGGGGAGCTGTTTTTT. Translation gives CASSRGLRFAGELFF.

The chain recombines TRBV10-3 with TRBJ1-1; 7 nucleotides line up with TRBD1. Trimming removed 4 bases from V and 0 bases from J; junction bases left unmatched: 5. This CDR3 spans 15 amino acids. The germline V gene encodes CDR1 ENHRY and CDR2 SYGVKD. CDR3 DNA: TGTGCCATCAGTGGTAAGGGACAGATGAACACTGAAGCTTTCTTT. As protein: CAISGKGQMNTEAFF.

The chain combines TRBV12-5 with TRBJ1-5, with unresolved D. This CDR3 is built from 11 residues. V was shortened by 6 bases and J by 7 bases, with 7 bases between the two germline ends. Germline CDR1 reads LGHNT; CDR2 reads FRNRAP. The CDR3, as DNA: TGTGCTAGTGGCTCTCTGCAGCCCCAGCATTTT. It codes for CASGSLQPQHF. Variable domain in full (rest from reference TRBV12-5 and TRBJ1-5): DARVTQTPRHKVTEMGQEVTMRCQPILGHNTVFWYRQTMMQGLELLAYFRNRAPLDDSGMPKDRFSAEMPDATLATLKIQPSEPRDSAVYFCASGSLQPQHFGDGTRLSIL.

The chain combines TRBV28 with TRBJ2-1; D is undetermined. The CDR3 is made up of 11 amino acids. Germline V lookup: CDR1 MDHEN, CDR2 SYDVKM. V dropped 7 bases and J dropped 9 bases, with 10 bases sitting between them. The CDR3 is CASKKTSEQFF. In DNA, the CDR3 is TGTGCCAGCAAAAAAACCAGTGAGCAGTTCTTC.

V gene TRBV24-1 combines with J gene TRBJ2-7, with 7 bases fitting TRBD2. The V gene end was trimmed by 5 bases and the J gene end by 3 bases; junction bases not matched to a gene: 9. The V gene's germline CDR1 is KGHDR and CDR2 SFDVKD. This CDR3 has 15 residues. This CDR3 reads CATSGGLPGSYEQYF. The CDR3 nucleotides are TGTGCCACCAGTGGGGGACTACCGGGGAGCTACGAGCAGTACTTC.

This clone was seen only once. The J gene is TRBJ1-2, the V gene TRBV6-5; D may be TRBD1 (5 bases). This CDR3 is 15 amino acids long. Deletions cut 6 bases from V and 6 bases from J, with 20 bases between. Germline V gene lookup returns CDR1 MNHEY and CDR2 SVGAGI. DNA of the CDR3: TGTGCCAGCAGACATTTTTTACAGGTATCGGATGGCTACACCTTC. As protein: CASRHFLQVSDGYTF.

This clone was seen only a few times. This sequence joins TRBV6-1 and TRBJ2-3; TRBD2 agrees at 10 bases. Germline V gene sequence: CDR1 MNHNS, CDR2 SASEGT. The CDR3 is 16 amino acids. J lost 7 bases, V lost 2 bases, and 9 bases had no gene match. The CDR3 is CASSELASGSQYTQYF. CDR3 DNA: TGTGCCAGCAGTGAATTGGCTAGCGGGAGTCAATATACGCAGTATTTT.